Each of the 21 T cell receptor beta chains below was sequenced from the same sample in a study of cytomegalovirus exposure and HLA in healthy donors. This PCR relied on a set of 60 Vbeta primers and 13 Jbeta primers. The data were produced by immunoSEQ multiplex PCR, yet TCRdb's version contains in-frame clones alone and is incomplete. The sample contains some 120,000 clones, around 75% of which appear only once. Sample: PBMCs. The receptors derive from a woman aged 45 to 65 in good health and CMV-seropositive.

CDR3 region: CASSWDRGNGYTF. The CDR3 bases are TGTGCCAGCAGCTGGGACAGGGGGAATGGCTACACCTTC. The chain carries TRBV27 and TRBJ1-2, with 11 bases lining up with TRBD1. The CDR3 is 13 amino acids. The ends lost 6 bases at V and 6 bases at J; junction bases unmatched: 3. Germline V gene lookup returns CDR1 MNHEY and CDR2 SMNVEV (reference sequence).

The chain uses TRBV15 and TRBJ2-6; D possibly corresponds to TRBD2 (6 bases). Germline-derived CDR1 and CDR2 are LNHNV and YYDKDF (reference sequence). V was clipped by 5 bases and J by 0 bases, with 14 bases between them. The CDR3 runs 17 residues. The CDR3 DNA reads TGTGCCACCAGCCCAAGGCCCGGGGGCTCTGGGGCCAACGTCCTGACTTTC. It yields the protein CATSPRPGGSGANVLTF.

This rearrangement joins TRBV30 to TRBJ1-4, with D perhaps TRBD1 (5 bases). CDR3 length: 13 amino acids. Germline CDR1 reads GTSNPN; CDR2 reads SVGIG (reference sequence). Trimming pared 3 bases from V and 5 bases from J, leaving 10 bases between. The CDR3 protein is CAWSKTENEKLFF. The CDR3 DNA reads TGTGCCTGGAGCAAGACAGAGAATGAAAAACTGTTTTTT.

The chain carries TRBV19 and TRBJ2-7; 10 bases are shared with TRBD2. J was trimmed by 2 bases and V by 6 bases; bases with no gene match: 4. From germline, CDR1 is LNHDA and CDR2 SQIVND (reference sequence). This CDR3 spans 14 amino acids. DNA of the CDR3: TGTGCCAGTAGGACTAGCGGGTATCCCTACGAGCAGTACTTC. It is translated as CASRTSGYPYEQYF. The variable domain in full, completed from reference TRBV19 and TRBJ2-7, reads DGGITQSPKYLFRKEGQNVTLSCEQNLNHDAMYWYRQDPGQGLRLIYYSQIVNDFQKGDIAEGYSVSREKKESFPLTVTSAQKNPTAFYLCASRTSGYPYEQYFGPGTRLTVT.

This clone has only a few counts. This chain uses TRBV2 with TRBJ1-2; 8 nucleotides match TRBD1. V lost 5 bases, J lost 2 bases, and 10 bases stayed unmatched. CDR3 length equals 16 residues. The V gene's germline CDR1 is SNHLY and CDR2 FYNNEI. The CDR3 coding sequence is TGTGCCAGCAGTCCGTCCGGGTCAGGGGGCAACTATGGCTACACCTTC. It codes for CASSPSGSGGNYGYTF.

The chain recombines TRBV11-3 with TRBJ2-7, with D perhaps TRBD2 (6 bases). The V gene's germline CDR1 is SGHNT and CDR2 YENEEA. V was clipped by 5 bases and J by 6 bases, with 14 bases between them. The CDR3 spans 13 residues. In DNA, the CDR3 is TGTGCCAGCAGCCTGGGACTCCCCGCCGAGCAGTACTTC. Protein product: CASSLGLPAEQYF.

The chain has TRBV7-2 and TRBJ1-3, with 10 bases that match TRBD1. V lost 6 bases and J lost 7; bases outside the gene matches: 3. The CDR3 length is 13 residues. Germline lookup yields CDR1 SGHTA and CDR2 FQGNSA. DNA of the CDR3: TGTGCCAGCAGATCGGGACAGGGGAACACCATATATTTT. Translated, it gives CASRSGQGNTIYF.

The rearrangement joins TRBV7-6 to TRBJ2-7, with D maybe TRBD1 (6 bases). Germline V lookup: CDR1 SGHVS, CDR2 FNYEAQ. The CDR3 totals 17 residues. Deletions cut 5 bases from V and 2 bases from J, with 22 bases between. Here the CDR3 DNA reads TGTGCCAGCAGCCCCCGTTCGGCCAGGGGATCCCCCTACGAGCAGTACTTC. Protein: CASSPRSARGSPYEQYF.

This sequence joins TRBV7-9 and TRBJ2-5, with 9 bases aligning to TRBD2. Germline V gene lookup returns CDR1 SEHNR and CDR2 FQNEAQ (reference sequence). V shed 5 bases, J shed 6 bases, and the junction held 13 bases outside the gene matches. There are 16 residues in the CDR3. CDR3: CASSPQPASGVKTQYF. CDR3 sequence (DNA): TGTGCCAGCAGCCCCCAACCGGCTAGCGGGGTGAAGACCCAGTACTTC.

The CDR3 is CASRRETEKLFF. The CDR3 DNA reads as TGTGCCAGCAGGAGGGAAACCGAAAAACTGTTTTTT. The rearrangement uses TRBV2 and TRBJ1-4; no clear D gene. The CDR3 runs to 12 residues. The V end lost 6 bases, the J end lost 8 bases, and 10 bases lay between the germline ends. Germline CDR1 is SNHLY and CDR2 is FYNNEI.

V is TRBV4-2 and J is TRBJ1-3; D may be TRBD1 (6 bases). The CDR3 runs 17 residues. Germline values: CDR1 LGHNA, CDR2 YNFKEQ. Trimming shortened V by 3 bases and J by 2 bases, and 17 bases separated the two germline ends. In DNA form, the CDR3 reads TGTGCCAGCAGCCAGAAACCAGCGGGGGCAACTGGAAACACCATATATTTT. Translation: CASSQKPAGATGNTIYF.

The J gene is TRBJ2-2, the V gene TRBV5-1, with TRBD2 as a possible D gene (6 bases). There are 15 residues in the CDR3. Germline CDR1 is SGHRS and CDR2 is YFSETQ. V lost 2 bases and J 8 bases, leaving 16 bases between the germline ends. The CDR3 DNA reads as TGCGCCAGCAGCTTCCTAGCGAAGAGGTCTGGGGAGCTGTTTTTT. Its translation: CASSFLAKRSGELFF.

The chain recombines TRBV6-4 with TRBJ2-7; TRBD2 matches 11 bases. CDR1 MRHNA and CDR2 SNTAGT come from the germline V gene. The V and J ends lost 0 bases and 2 bases, in that order; junction bases with no gene match: 15. This CDR3 spans 20 amino acids. The CDR3 region has the DNA TGTGCCAGCAGTGACTCGAGTACTAGCGGGGGTCTTCACCCCCCCTACGAGCAGTACTTC. Amino acids: CASSDSSTSGGLHPPYEQYF.

This chain uses TRBV7-8 with TRBJ2-1; the match to TRBD2 covers 7 bases. CDR3 length equals 16 residues. Looked up from germline, CDR1 is SGHVS and CDR2 is FQNEAQ. After removal of 2 bases from V and 3 bases from J, the junction contained 7 bases not matched to a gene. The CDR3: CASSLSGRGVYNEQFF. Written as DNA, the CDR3 is TGTGCCAGCAGCTTATCGGGTCGGGGGGTCTACAATGAGCAGTTCTTC. The variable domain in full, with the rest retrieved from reference TRBV7-8 and TRBJ2-1, is GAGVSQSPRYKVAKRGQDVALRCDPISGHVSLFWYQQALGQGPEFLTYFQNEAQLDKSGLPSDRFFAERPEGSVSTLKIQRTQQEDSAVYLCASSLSGRGVYNEQFFGPGTRLTVL.

DNA for the CDR3: TGTGCCTGGAGCATGAGCGGGGGCGCTGGCTACACCTTC. It specifies CAWSMSGGAGYTF. The chain uses TRBV30 and TRBJ1-2; a possible D gene is TRBD1 (6 bases). CDR1 is GTSNPN, CDR2 SVGIG, per germline (reference sequence). CDR3 length: 13 residues. V shed 3 bases and J shed 7 bases, with 15 bases lying between them.

The table lists this clone with a few counts. J is TRBJ1-6 and V is TRBV4-1, with D perhaps matching TRBD1 (6 bases). Trimming cost V 4 bases and J 2 bases, with 12 bases left between them. CDR1 is MGHRA and CDR2 is YSYEKL in the germline V gene. The length of the CDR3 is 16 residues. The CDR3 DNA sequence: TGCGCCAGCAGCCGCGAAGGACAGACCTATAATTCACCCCTCCACTTT. As protein: CASSREGQTYNSPLHF.

This clone was counted only a few times. The genes are TRBV5-6 and TRBJ1-1; 7 bases are shared with TRBD1. The CDR3 contains 16 residues. The junction had 7 bases not matched to a gene; V was cut back by 0 bases and J by 2 bases. The germline V gene has CDR1 SGHDT and CDR2 YYEEEE. The CDR3 spells CASSLEGDSLNTEAFF. As DNA, the CDR3 is TGTGCCAGCAGCTTGGAGGGGGACAGCCTCAACACTGAAGCTTTCTTT.

V gene TRBV4-3 combines with J gene TRBJ2-7; 10 nucleotides line up with TRBD2. With 1 base clipped from V and 3 bases from J, the junction kept 6 bases outside the gene matches. Germline V lookup: CDR1 LGHNA, CDR2 YSLEER. The CDR3 consists of 16 residues. In DNA form, the CDR3 reads TGCGCCAGCAGCCAAGGACTAGCGGGCACCATCTACGAGCAGTACTTC. As protein: CASSQGLAGTIYEQYF.

The chain couples TRBV11-2 to TRBJ1-4; no clear D. V lost 1 base to trimming and J lost 4 bases, with 7 bases between them. This CDR3 is built from 14 residues. From germline, CDR1 is SGHAT and CDR2 FQNNGV. CDR3 loop: CASSLAGYNEKLFF. The CDR3 DNA sequence: TGTGCCAGCAGCTTAGCAGGATATAATGAAAAACTGTTTTTT. The full variable domain, rest sourced from reference TRBV11-2 and TRBJ1-4, is EAGVAQSPRYKIIEKRQSVAFWCNPISGHATLYWYQQILGQGPKLLIQFQNNGVVDDSQLPKDRFSAERLKGVDSTLKIQPAKLEDSAVYLCASSLAGYNEKLFFGSGTQLSVL.

The chain joins TRBV19 to TRBJ2-1; D is unresolved. Germline V lookup: CDR1 LNHDA, CDR2 SQIVND (reference sequence). The CDR3 is made up of 16 amino acids. The V gene lost 5 bases and the J gene lost 2 bases, with 16 bases spanning the gap. The CDR3 region is CASSFKNRPPYNEQFF. The CDR3 nucleotides are TGTGCCAGTAGTTTTAAAAACAGACCCCCCTACAATGAGCAGTTCTTC.

As DNA, the CDR3 is TGTGCCAGCAGCCAGGGTGGGACAGGCAAAAACATTCAGTACTTC. It is translated as CASSQGGTGKNIQYF. The V and J genes are TRBV7-3 and TRBJ2-4, with TRBD1 matching 8 bases. CDR1 and CDR2 (germline): SGHTA, FQGTGA. V was clipped by 5 bases and J by 3 bases; unmatched bases: 6. The CDR3 is 15 amino acids. The variable domain in full, completed from reference TRBV7-3 and TRBJ2-4, reads GAGVSQTPSNKVTEKGKYVELRCDPISGHTALYWYRQSLGQGPEFLIYFQGTGAADDSGLPNDRFFAVRPEGSVSTLKIQRTERGDSAVYLCASSQGGTGKNIQYFGAGTRLSVL.